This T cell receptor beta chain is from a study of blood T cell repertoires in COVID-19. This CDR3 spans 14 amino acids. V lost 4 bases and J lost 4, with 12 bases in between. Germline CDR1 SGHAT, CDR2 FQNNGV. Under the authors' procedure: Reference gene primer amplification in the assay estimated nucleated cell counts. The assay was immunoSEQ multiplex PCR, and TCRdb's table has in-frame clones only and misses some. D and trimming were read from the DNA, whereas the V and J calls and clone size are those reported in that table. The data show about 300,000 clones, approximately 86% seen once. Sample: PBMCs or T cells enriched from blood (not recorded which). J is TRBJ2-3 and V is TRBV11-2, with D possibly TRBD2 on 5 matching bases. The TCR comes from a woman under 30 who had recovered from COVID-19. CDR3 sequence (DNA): TGTGCCAGCAGCTCTAGCATCCGTGCAGATACGCAGTATTTT. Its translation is CASSSSIRADTQYF.